These 19 T cell receptor beta chains share one sample of origin, sequenced in a study of blood T cells in healthy people across ages. A J-beta primer mix and a sample-barcoded 5' primer were used in a second PCR of roughly 6 to 11 cycles. TCRdb passed the 5' RACE reads through MiXCR, listing each CDR3 protein once. The data contain about 970,000 distinct CDR3 sequences, roughly 51% of them singletons. Sequencing was carried out using blood. The receptors shown here come from an older woman in good health.

This clonotype has only a few counts. This rearrangement joins TRBV7-2 to TRBJ2-7; 7 nucleotides agree with TRBD2. V shed 4 bases, J shed 3 bases, and the junction held 9 bases outside the gene matches. This CDR3 has 15 amino acids. CDR1 and CDR2 from the germline V gene are SGHTA and FQGNSA. In DNA, the CDR3 is TGTGCCAGCAGCTATGGTTTGGGAGGGCTCTACGAGCAGTACTTC. Translated: CASSYGLGGLYEQYF.

V usage is TRBV28 and J usage is TRBJ2-3; 7 nucleotides match TRBD1. The CDR3 runs 14 residues. V lost 5 bases, J lost 4 bases, and 6 bases stayed unmatched. CDR1 MDHEN and CDR2 SYDVKM come from the germline V gene. This chain's CDR3 is CASSGQGVPDTQYF. The CDR3 DNA follows: TGTGCCAGCAGTGGGCAGGGGGTCCCAGATACGCAGTATTTT.

The rearrangement links TRBV7-9 to TRBJ2-7; TRBD2 agrees at 7 bases. Gene TRBJ2-5 matches the end of the DNA better, so the J call may be wrong. The CDR3 totals 17 residues. CDR1 is SEHNR, CDR2 FQNEAQ, per germline (reference sequence). CDR3 DNA: TGTGCCAGCAGCTTATCTCTTGCGGGAGATGGGCAAGAGACCCAGTACTTC. Protein product: CASSLSLAGDGQETQYF.

The chain joins TRBV6-2 or TRBV6-3 to TRBJ2-1; D is possibly TRBD2 (6 bases). V was cut by 2 bases and J by 10 bases, with 12 bases left in between. This CDR3 contains 13 residues. From germline, CDR1 is MNHEY and CDR2 SVGEGT. CDR3 residues: CASSYVPTSEQFF. The CDR3 DNA is TGTGCCAGCAGTTACGTTCCAACTAGCGAGCAGTTCTTC.

This chain connects TRBV30 to TRBJ1-5, with D perhaps TRBD1 (6 bases). The V gene lost 3 bases and the J gene lost 4 bases, with 10 bases spanning the gap. The CDR3 has 13 residues. In germline, CDR1 is GTSNPN, CDR2 SVGIG (reference sequence). The CDR3 DNA reads TGTGCCTGGAGACAGGGAGCAAATCAGCCCCAGCATTTT. This sequence encodes CAWRQGANQPQHF.

This clonotype has more than one count but fewer than ten. The chain links TRBV4-1 to TRBJ1-2; D is possibly TRBD1 (6 bases). Germline V gene data show CDR1 as MGHRA and CDR2 as YSYEKL. V was shortened by 0 bases and J by 1 base, with 12 bases between the two germline ends. The CDR3 sequence is 16 residues long. The CDR3: CASSQEGGGHNYGYTF. DNA for the CDR3: TGCGCCAGCAGCCAAGAGGGTGGGGGACATAACTATGGCTACACCTTC.

In its sample, this clonotype was seen a few times. V usage is TRBV14 and J usage is TRBJ2-3, with 12 bases aligning to TRBD2. CDR3 length equals 15 residues. The V and J ends lost 1 base and 9 bases, in that order; junction bases with no gene match: 5. CDR1 is SGHDN and CDR2 is FVKESK in the germline V gene. CDR3: CASSQGLAGATTQYF. The CDR3 DNA reads TGTGCCAGCAGCCAAGGACTAGCGGGAGCCACAACGCAGTATTTT.

The J gene is TRBJ2-5, the V gene TRBV24-1, with unresolved D. Deletions cut 7 bases from V and 5 bases from J, with 13 bases between. Germline-derived CDR1 and CDR2 are KGHDR and SFDVKD. This CDR3 has 13 residues. CDR3 in amino acids: CATSENSYETQYF. The DNA for the CDR3 is TGTGCCACCAGCGAGAACTCCTATGAGACCCAGTACTTC.

Only a few counts were recorded for this clonotype. The V call is TRBV7-2, the J call TRBJ2-7, with no clear D. The CDR3 length is 15 residues. The V end was cut by 3 bases, the J end by 2 bases, with 14 bases between. The germline gives CDR1 SGHTA, CDR2 FQGNSA. CDR3: CASSLSGVGAYEQYF. The DNA of the CDR3 is TGTGCCAGCAGCTTGTCGGGTGTTGGGGCCTACGAGCAGTACTTC.

The count of this clonotype is one. This chain connects TRBV5-5 to TRBJ1-2; D not certain. The length of the CDR3 is 14 residues. V gave up 2 bases and J gave up 4 bases, with 12 bases separating them. CDR1 is SGHKS and CDR2 is YYEKEE in the germline V gene (reference sequence). DNA of the CDR3: TGTGCCAGCAGCTTCCAAGGACTGGGCTATGGCTACACCTTC. Protein sequence: CASSFQGLGYGYTF.

The chain couples TRBV28 to TRBJ2-4; no reliable D call. TRBJ2-7 matches the DNA end more closely, so the J call is doubtful. Germline V gene sequence: CDR1 MDHEN, CDR2 SYDVKM. The CDR3 runs to 12 residues. The CDR3 DNA reads as TGTGCCAGCAGTTTTTCCGATGACGAGCAGTACTTC. This translates into CASSFSDDEQYF.

The chain recombines TRBV29-1 with TRBJ2-7; unclear D gene. The V end lost 3 bases, the J end lost 4 bases, and 7 bases lay between the germline ends. Germline-derived CDR1 and CDR2 are SQVTM and ANQGSEA. This CDR3 region has 11 residues. In nucleotides, the CDR3 is TGCAGCGTTGATCTCGCGTACGAGCAGTACTTC. Translating gives CSVDLAYEQYF.

This clonotype was counted many times. This chain connects TRBV6-6 to TRBJ2-5; weak D call: TRBD2 (6 bases). CDR1 and CDR2 (germline): MNHNY, SVGAGI (reference sequence). Deletions cut 7 bases from V and 5 bases from J, with 11 bases between. This CDR3 region has 12 residues. The chain's CDR3 is CASNGGAETQYF. CDR3 sequence (DNA): TGTGCCAGCAACGGAGGGGCGGAGACCCAGTACTTC.

The rearrangement joins TRBV15 to TRBJ1-1, with D possibly TRBD1 on 5 matching bases. The V gene lost 7 bases and the J gene lost 1 base, with 28 bases spanning the gap. The germline gives CDR1 LNHNV, CDR2 YYDKDF (reference sequence). The CDR3 has 19 amino acids. For the CDR3, the DNA is TGTGCCACCACCTCGGGAAAATATGCAGGGAGCCAGTGGAACACTGAAGCTTTCTTT. Its translation is CATTSGKYAGSQWNTEAFF.

This clonotype was detected a few times. J is TRBJ2-5 and V is TRBV20-1, with TRBD1 as a possible D gene (6 bases). The closer fit of TRBJ2-7 to the DNA end suggests the J call may be wrong. The CDR3 runs to 14 residues. Germline V CDR1 and CDR2: DFQATT, SNEGSKA (reference sequence). The CDR3 loop reads CSASIPGQPNEQYF. In DNA form, the CDR3 reads TGCAGTGCTAGCATTCCGGGACAACCGAACGAGCAGTACTTC.

The chain couples TRBV7-2 to TRBJ2-3; 12 positions agree with TRBD2. V shed 5 bases and J 7 bases; nucleotides not matched to a gene: 7. This CDR3 has 15 amino acids. Looked up from germline, CDR1 is SGHTA and CDR2 is FQGNSA. CDR3 protein: CASSPRLAGEHTQYF. CDR3 DNA sequence: TGTGCCAGCAGCCCCCGACTAGCGGGAGAGCATACGCAGTATTTT.

This clonotype has a handful of counts. This CDR3 reads CSARGSRSYEQYF. CDR3 bases: TGCAGTGCTAGAGGGTCTCGCTCCTACGAGCAGTACTTC. The chain employs TRBV20-1 and TRBJ2-7; D is ambiguous. V lost 1 base and J lost 0, with 7 bases in between. The CDR3 totals 13 residues. Per the germline V gene, CDR1 is DFQATT and CDR2 is SNEGSKA (reference sequence).

The rearrangement joins TRBV6-2 or TRBV6-3 to TRBJ2-4, with a tentative D call TRBD2 (5 bases). V dropped 3 bases and J dropped 0 bases, with 12 bases sitting between them. This CDR3 comprises 16 residues. Germline CDR1 is MNHEY and CDR2 is SVGEGT. In DNA, the CDR3 is TGTGCCAGCAGTTATGTTTGGGGAGAAGCCAAAAACATTCAGTACTTC. Its translation: CASSYVWGEAKNIQYF.

This clonotype was found many times. The J gene is TRBJ2-1, the V gene TRBV20-1; 9 bases match TRBD2. The CDR3 is 16 residues long. Trimming cost V 2 bases and J 4 bases; bases outside gene matches: 9. From germline, CDR1 is DFQATT and CDR2 SNEGSKA (reference sequence). The CDR3 loop reads CSARSRLAGMYNEQFF. For the CDR3, the DNA is TGCAGTGCTAGAAGCCGGCTAGCGGGAATGTACAATGAGCAGTTCTTC.